This TCR beta chain was observed in a study of T-cell reconstitution after alpha-beta-depleted transplantation in children (dated by TCRdb to 2016 to 2017). At the level of the whole study: The study quantitatively tracked T-cell immune reconstitution after TCRalphabeta/CD19-depleted allogeneic hematopoietic cell transplantation in children using TCR repertoire profiling.

The CDR3 has 16 amino acids, counting the end cysteine and phenylalanine. The CDR3 DNA has 48 bases and is translated from base 1. V loses 0 bases of germline sequence and J loses 5 bases, and the interval between the two ends is 17 bases. CDR1 is given as GTSNPN and CDR2 as SVGIG, both from the germline V gene (reference sequence). Overall results and qualifications from the work: The apparently early recovery of alphabetaT-cell counts about two months after transplant reportedly depended on only several hundred rapidly expanded clones that came from non-depleted graft cells. Over the following months the frequencies of hyperexpanded clones went down, and after one year T-cell counts and TCRbeta diversity were mostly credited to newly produced T cells. In some patients, high TCRbeta diversity at day 60 was attributed to recipient T cells and intrathymic progenitors that had survived conditioning.

About this clonotype: It has no known antigen specificity. Per-base quality was not reported, and no clone a single base away is much larger than it.

The receptor library was made with PCR. The sequencer listed for this sample is Illumina HiSeq 2500. TCR libraries were prepared with molecular barcoding, using unique molecular identifiers to normalize TCRbeta repertoire quantification. Using fastp trimming at Q25 and MiXCR clonotype assembly, TCRdb reanalyzed the public sequencing data and kept in-frame beta chains. Each CDR3 protein gets just one entry, which takes the most common genes and DNA from the rows behind it. Present in this sample are over 450,000 distinct CDR3 sequences, about 10% of which were seen just once. The ten most abundant clones make up roughly 2.1% of the sample. The sample's treatment or condition, from its label and the paper: allogeneic hematopoietic cell transplantation with graft depleted of TCRalphabeta T cells and CD19 B cells. The transplant recipients were children given TCRalphabeta/CD19-depleted allogeneic hematopoietic cell grafts.

This chain is built from TRBV30 and TRBJ2-4; the best D guess is TRBD2, with 6 bases matching. The sequences come from PBMCs, collected before TCRalphabeta/CD19-depleted stem cell transplant. This receptor was obtained from a child aged 2 to 9 with inherited bone marrow failure, due to receive a stem cell transplant. The CDR3 sequence is CAWSVSLGTWQNIQYF. The nucleotide sequence is given as TGTGCCTGGAGTGTAAGCTTAGGGACTTGGCAAAACATTCAGTACTTC.